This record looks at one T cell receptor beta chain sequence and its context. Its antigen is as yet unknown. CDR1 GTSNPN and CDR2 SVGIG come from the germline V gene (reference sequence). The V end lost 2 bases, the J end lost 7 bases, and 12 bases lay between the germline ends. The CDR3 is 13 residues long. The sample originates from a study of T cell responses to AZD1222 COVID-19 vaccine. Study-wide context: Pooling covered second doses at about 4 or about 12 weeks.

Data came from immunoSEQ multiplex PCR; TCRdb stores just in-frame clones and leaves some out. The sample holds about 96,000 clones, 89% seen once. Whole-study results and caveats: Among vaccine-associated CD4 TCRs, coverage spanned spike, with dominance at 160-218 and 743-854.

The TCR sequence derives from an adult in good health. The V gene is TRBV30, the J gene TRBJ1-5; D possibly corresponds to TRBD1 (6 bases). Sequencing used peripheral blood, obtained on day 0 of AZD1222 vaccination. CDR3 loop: CAWSLQGEQPQHF. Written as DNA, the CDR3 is TGTGCCTGGAGTTTACAGGGTGAACAGCCCCAGCATTTT.